This TCR beta chain was observed in a study of molecular identifiers for immune sequencing clone quantification. The study, taken as a whole, reports: Barcode collisions between identical TCR molecules could shrink estimates of highly expanded clone sizes.

The table lists this clonotype with many counts. Its antigen remains unknown. CDR1 is PRHDT, CDR2 FYEKMQ, per germline (reference sequence). The V end lost 0 bases, the J end lost 5 bases, and 10 bases lay between the germline ends. The length of the CDR3 is 15 residues. Naive CD8 T cells were picked out by sorting for CD8+CD4-CCR7+CD45RA+. TCRdb reprocessed the PCR reads with MiXCR, giving one entry per CDR3 protein. The data contain 75,000 to 100,000 distinct CDR3 sequences, 15% to 20% of them seen just once; the ten biggest clones take up 0.85%. This chain joins TRBV13 and TRBJ2-2, with D possibly matching TRBD1 (6 bases). This TCR derives from a human donor in good health. Some libraries in this study had Jurkat cell RNA spiked in. Sequencing input: naive CD8+ T cells from blood, with Jurkat cell RNA spiked in. Subset noted: FACS-sorted CD8+CD4-CCR7+CD45RA+ naive T cells. The CDR3 reads CASSLGAGETGELFF. CDR3 nucleotide sequence: TGTGCCAGCAGCTTAGGAGCAGGGGAGACCGGGGAGCTGTTTTTT.